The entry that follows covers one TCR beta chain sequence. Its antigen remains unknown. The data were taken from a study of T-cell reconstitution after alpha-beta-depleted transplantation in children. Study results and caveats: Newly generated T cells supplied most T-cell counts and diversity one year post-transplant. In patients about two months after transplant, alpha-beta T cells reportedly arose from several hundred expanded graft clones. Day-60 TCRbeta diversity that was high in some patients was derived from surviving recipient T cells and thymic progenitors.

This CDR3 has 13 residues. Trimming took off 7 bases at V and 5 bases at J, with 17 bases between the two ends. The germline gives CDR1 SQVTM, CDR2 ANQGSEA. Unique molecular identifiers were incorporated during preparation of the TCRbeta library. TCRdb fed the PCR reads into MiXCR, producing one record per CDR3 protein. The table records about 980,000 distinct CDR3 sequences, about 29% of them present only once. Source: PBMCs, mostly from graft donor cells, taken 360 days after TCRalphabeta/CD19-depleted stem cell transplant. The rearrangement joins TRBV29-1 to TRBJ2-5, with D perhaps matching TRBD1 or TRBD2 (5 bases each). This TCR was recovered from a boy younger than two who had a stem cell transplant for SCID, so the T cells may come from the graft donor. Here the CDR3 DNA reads TGCAGCGGGGGTGGGGGTGAAAGGGAGACCCAGTACTTC. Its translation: CSGGGGERETQYF.